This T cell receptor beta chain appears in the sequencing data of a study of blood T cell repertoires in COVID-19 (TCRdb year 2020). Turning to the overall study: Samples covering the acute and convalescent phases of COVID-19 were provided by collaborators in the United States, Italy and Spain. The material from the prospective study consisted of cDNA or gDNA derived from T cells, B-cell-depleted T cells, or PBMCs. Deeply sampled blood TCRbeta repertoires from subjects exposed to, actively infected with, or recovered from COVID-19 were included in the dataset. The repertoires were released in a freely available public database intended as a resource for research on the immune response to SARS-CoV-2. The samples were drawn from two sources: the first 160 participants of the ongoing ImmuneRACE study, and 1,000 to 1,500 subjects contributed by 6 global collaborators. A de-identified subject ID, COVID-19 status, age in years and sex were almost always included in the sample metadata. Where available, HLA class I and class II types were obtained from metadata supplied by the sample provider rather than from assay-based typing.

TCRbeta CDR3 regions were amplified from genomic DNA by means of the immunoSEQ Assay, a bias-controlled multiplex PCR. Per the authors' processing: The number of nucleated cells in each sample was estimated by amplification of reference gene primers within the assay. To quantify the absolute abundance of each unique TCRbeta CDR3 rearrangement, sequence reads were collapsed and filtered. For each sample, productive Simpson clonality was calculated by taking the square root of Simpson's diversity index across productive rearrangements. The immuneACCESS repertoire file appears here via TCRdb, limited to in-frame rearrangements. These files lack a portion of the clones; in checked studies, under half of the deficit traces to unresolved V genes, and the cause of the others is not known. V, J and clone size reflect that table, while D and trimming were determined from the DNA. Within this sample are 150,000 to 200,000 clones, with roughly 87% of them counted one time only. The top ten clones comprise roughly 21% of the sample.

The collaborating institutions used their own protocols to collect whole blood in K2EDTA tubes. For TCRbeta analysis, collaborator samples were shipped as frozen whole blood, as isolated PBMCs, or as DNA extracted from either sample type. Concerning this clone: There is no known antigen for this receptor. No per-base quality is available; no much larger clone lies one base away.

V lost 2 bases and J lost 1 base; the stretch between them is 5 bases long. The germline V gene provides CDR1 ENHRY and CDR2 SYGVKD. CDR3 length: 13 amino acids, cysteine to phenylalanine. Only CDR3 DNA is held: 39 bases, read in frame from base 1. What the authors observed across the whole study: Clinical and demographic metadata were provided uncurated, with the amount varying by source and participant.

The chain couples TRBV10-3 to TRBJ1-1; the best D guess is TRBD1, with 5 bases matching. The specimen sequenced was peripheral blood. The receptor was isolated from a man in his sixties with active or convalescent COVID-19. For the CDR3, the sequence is CAISETGNTEAFF. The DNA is TGTGCCATCAGTGAGACAGGGAACACTGAAGCTTTCTTT.